A selection of T cell receptor beta chains follows, all from one sample in a study of Ad26.COV2.S vaccination and SARS-CoV-2 variants. The assay was immunoSEQ multiplex PCR, and TCRdb's table has in-frame clones only and misses some. The repertoire holds about 320,000 clones, with almost 90% as singletons. The material was peripheral blood, obtained in a trial of Ad26.COV2.S vaccine versus placebo. Receptors originate from a person between 18 and 65 years old who received the Ad26.COV2.S COVID-19 vaccine or a placebo. The CDR3 runs from the conserved cysteine through the conserved F or W. The D gene is left open where the match is weak. Size tells how often a clone was seen (once, few, many) or the class of an expanded clone, and some rows leave it out.

len: 12
abundance: few
j_gene: TRBJ2-3
d_gene: .
v_gene: TRBV12-3/TRBV12-4
CDR3nt: TGTGCCAGCAGCCGACAGACAGATACGCAGTATTTT
CDR3aa: CASSRQTDTQYF

len: 17
abundance: .
j_gene: TRBJ2-2
d_gene: TRBD1
v_gene: TRBV10-3
CDR3nt: TGTGCCATCCCTCGGGGGGACAGGGGGCTCAACACCGGGGAGCTGTTTTTT
CDR3aa: CAIPRGDRGLNTGELFF

len: 14
abundance: .
j_gene: TRBJ2-1
d_gene: TRBD2
v_gene: TRBV7-3
CDR3nt: TGTGCCAGCAGCTTCTCCGGGACTACTAATGAGCAGTTCTTC
CDR3aa: CASSFSGTTNEQFF

len: 16
abundance: .
j_gene: TRBJ2-4
d_gene: .
v_gene: TRBV12-2
CDR3nt: TGTGCAAGTCGCTCCTTAGCGGGAGGCGTCAAAAACATTCAGTACTTC
CDR3aa: CASRSLAGGVKNIQYF

len: 15
abundance: .
j_gene: TRBJ1-3
d_gene: TRBD1
v_gene: TRBV30
CDR3nt: TGTGCCTGGGACCTACGGGACAGGGAGTTCGACACCATATATTTT
CDR3aa: CAWDLRDREFDTIYF

len: 17
abundance: once
j_gene: TRBJ2-2
d_gene: TRBD2
v_gene: TRBV20-1
CDR3nt: TGCAGTGCTAGTGTTGCGGAAGCGGGAGGGCCGGACGGGGAGCTGTTTTTT
CDR3aa: CSASVAEAGGPDGELFF

len: 14
abundance: .
j_gene: TRBJ1-1
d_gene: .
v_gene: TRBV29-1
CDR3nt: TGCAGCGTTGTGCTGGGGCGGCCTCGGGCTGAAGCTTTCTTT
CDR3aa: CSVVLGRPRAEAFF

len: 13
abundance: .
j_gene: TRBJ1-2
d_gene: .
v_gene: TRBV7-9
CDR3nt: TGTGCCAGCAGCTTCGACTCCTCATATGGCTACACCTTC
CDR3aa: CASSFDSSYGYTF

len: 14
abundance: .
j_gene: TRBJ2-7
d_gene: .
v_gene: TRBV10-2
CDR3nt: TGCGCCAGCAGCAAACGGACAGGGAGGGACGAGCAGTACTTC
CDR3aa: CASSKRTGRDEQYF

len: 13
abundance: .
j_gene: TRBJ1-5
d_gene: .
v_gene: TRBV19
CDR3nt: TGTGCCAGTACCCGAGGGGGGAATCAGCCCCAGCATTTT
CDR3aa: CASTRGGNQPQHF

len: 16
abundance: .
j_gene: TRBJ1-2
d_gene: TRBD1
v_gene: TRBV5-1
CDR3nt: TGCGCCAGCAGCTTGAAGTGGACAGGGGGCAACTATGGCTACACCTTC
CDR3aa: CASSLKWTGGNYGYTF

len: 19
abundance: .
j_gene: TRBJ2-3
d_gene: .
v_gene: TRBV7-6
CDR3nt: TGTGCCAGCAGCTTTAACGCCTACATTGAGTCGGGCGGCACAGATACGCAGTATTTT
CDR3aa: CASSFNAYIESGGTDTQYF

len: 12
abundance: .
j_gene: TRBJ2-5
d_gene: .
v_gene: TRBV1
CDR3nt: TGCACCAGCATATGGGCGGGAGAGACCCAGTACTTC
CDR3aa: CTSIWAGETQYF

len: 13
abundance: .
j_gene: TRBJ1-2
d_gene: .
v_gene: TRBV5-8
CDR3nt: TGTGCCAGCAGCTTAAAGGCTGGTTATGGCTACACCTTC
CDR3aa: CASSLKAGYGYTF

len: 13
abundance: once
j_gene: TRBJ1-1
d_gene: .
v_gene: TRBV12-5
CDR3nt: TGTGCTAGTGTCCAAATGTTGGTGGGGGAAGCTTTCTTT
CDR3aa: CASVQMLVGEAFF

len: 19
abundance: .
j_gene: TRBJ2-1
d_gene: TRBD2
v_gene: TRBV5-4
CDR3nt: TGTGCCAGCAGCTTGGTCCGCTTCGGTCCGGGAGGGGTAATAAATGAGCAGTTCTTC
CDR3aa: CASSLVRFGPGGVINEQFF

len: 15
abundance: once
j_gene: TRBJ1-1
d_gene: .
v_gene: TRBV6-5
CDR3nt: TGTGCCAGCAGTTACCGGGCCGCTACACCGTTTGAAGCTTTCTTT
CDR3aa: CASSYRAATPFEAFF

len: 13
abundance: .
j_gene: TRBJ1-4
d_gene: .
v_gene: TRBV12-5
CDR3nt: TGTGCTAGTAGGCACAGCGATAATGAAAAACTGTTTTTT
CDR3aa: CASRHSDNEKLFF

len: 14
abundance: .
j_gene: TRBJ1-2
d_gene: .
v_gene: TRBV2
CDR3nt: TGTGCCAGCATTATCCCGCGGGGGCCCGATGGCTACACCTTC
CDR3aa: CASIIPRGPDGYTF

len: 14
abundance: .
j_gene: TRBJ2-3
d_gene: .
v_gene: TRBV7-8
CDR3nt: TGTGCCAGCAGCTTACTGGGCCAAGGGGATACGCAGTATTTT
CDR3aa: CASSLLGQGDTQYF

len: 14
abundance: .
j_gene: TRBJ2-1
d_gene: .
v_gene: TRBV27
CDR3nt: TGTGCCAGCAGAATCCGGGCCTACCGGAATGAGCAGTTCTTC
CDR3aa: CASRIRAYRNEQFF

len: 13
abundance: .
j_gene: TRBJ1-6
d_gene: .
v_gene: TRBV6-5
CDR3nt: TGTGCCAGCAGTTACTCCGAGAATTCACCCCTCCACTTT
CDR3aa: CASSYSENSPLHF

len: 17
abundance: .
j_gene: TRBJ1-1
d_gene: TRBD1
v_gene: TRBV6-2/TRBV6-3
CDR3nt: TGTGCCAGCAGTTACGTTCAGGGGGCCCGAAGCTACACTGAAGCTTTCTTT
CDR3aa: CASSYVQGARSYTEAFF

len: 14
abundance: .
j_gene: TRBJ2-1
d_gene: .
v_gene: TRBV29-1
CDR3nt: TGCAGCGTGGAAAACAGGGGGGGCGGAAATGAGCAGTTCTTC
CDR3aa: CSVENRGGGNEQFF

len: 18
abundance: few
j_gene: TRBJ2-2
d_gene: .
v_gene: TRBV25-1
CDR3nt: TGTGCCAGCAGTACTGCTTCGGGTGGGCGAAAGAACACCGGGGAGCTGTTTTTT
CDR3aa: CASSTASGGRKNTGELFF

len: 15
abundance: .
j_gene: TRBJ2-1
d_gene: TRBD1
v_gene: TRBV7-9
CDR3nt: TGTGCCAGCAGCAGAAGGGGGCAGAGCTACAATGAGCAGTTCTTC
CDR3aa: CASSRRGQSYNEQFF

len: 14
abundance: .
j_gene: TRBJ2-3
d_gene: .
v_gene: TRBV4-3
CDR3nt: TGCGCCAGCAGCGACGGCTTCAGCACAGATACGCAGTATTTT
CDR3aa: CASSDGFSTDTQYF